Listed here are 18 T cell receptor beta chains from one sample, sequenced in a study of T-cell reconstitution after alpha-beta-depleted transplantation in children. Preparation of the TCRbeta library involved a method that used unique molecular identifiers. TCRdb used MiXCR to reprocess the PCR reads, holding one entry per CDR3 protein. The sample includes around 370,000 distinct CDR3 sequences, about 9.3% seen only once; the top ten take around 2.3%. The material was PBMCs from the stem cell graft donor, obtained from the stem cell graft. All receptors derive from a human donor who donated a stem cell graft to a child with acute lymphoblastic leukemia.

V gene TRBV24-1 combines with J gene TRBJ2-1; possible D gene TRBD1, 6 bases. V was cut by 3 bases and J by 0 bases, with 17 bases left in between. CDR1 and CDR2 (germline): KGHDR, SFDVKD. CDR3 length equals 18 residues. The CDR3 DNA sequence: TGTGCCACCAGTGATCGTACAGGGAGAGGGAGCTCCTACAATGAGCAGTTCTTC. Protein sequence: CATSDRTGRGSSYNEQFF.

This clonotype was found many times. The chain is built from TRBV15 and TRBJ2-7; D remains unclear. The length of the CDR3 is 13 residues. The V gene lost 0 bases and the J gene lost 3 bases, with 6 bases spanning the gap. CDR1 and CDR2 (germline): LNHNV, YYDKDF (reference sequence). The DNA of the CDR3 is TGTGCCACCAGCAGAGATCCAGTCTACGAGCAGTACTTC. Translating gives CATSRDPVYEQYF.

The chain has TRBV7-2 and TRBJ2-1; 8 nucleotides align to TRBD1. This CDR3 contains 18 residues. Germline loops: CDR1 SGHTA, CDR2 FQGNSA. The V segment lost 0 bases and the J segment 1 base; nucleotides outside the gene matches: 8. The DNA for the CDR3 is TGTGCCAGCAGCTTAGCACAGGGGGACTCTTTTTCCTACAATGAGCAGTTCTTC. This translates into CASSLAQGDSFSYNEQFF.

This clonotype was counted once. The rearrangement links TRBV27 to TRBJ2-5, with D maybe TRBD1 (6 bases). This CDR3 has 14 amino acids. V lost 5 bases to trimming and J lost 5 bases, with 15 bases between them. In germline, CDR1 is MNHEY, CDR2 SMNVEV (reference sequence). The CDR3 spells CASSPQQGGETQYF. DNA of the CDR3: TGTGCCAGCAGTCCGCAACAGGGCGGGGAGACCCAGTACTTC.

This clonotype was detected only a few times. The V and J genes are TRBV28 and TRBJ2-5, with TRBD2 matching over 8 bases. Germline trimming cut 3 bases from V and 5 bases from J; bases unmatched to any gene: 8. CDR1 and CDR2 (germline): MDHEN, SYDVKM. The CDR3 runs 15 residues. CDR3 amino acids: CASSLRGAISETQYF. In DNA form, the CDR3 reads TGTGCCAGCAGTTTGCGGGGGGCGATCTCCGAGACCCAGTACTTC.

This clonotype was recorded many times. The rearrangement uses TRBV5-1 and TRBJ2-7, with D possibly being TRBD1 or TRBD2 (7 bases each). The V gene's germline CDR1 is SGHRS and CDR2 YFSETQ. V lost 8 bases and J 0 bases, leaving 12 bases between the germline ends. The CDR3 extends over 13 amino acids. The CDR3 loop reads CASKRDSSYEQYF. CDR3 sequence (DNA): TGCGCCAGTAAGCGGGACAGCTCCTACGAGCAGTACTTC.

The gene calls are TRBV5-1 and TRBJ2-1; D ambiguous. CDR3 size: 15 residues. Germline lookup yields CDR1 SGHRS and CDR2 YFSETQ. V was shortened by 0 bases and J by 2 bases, with 9 bases between the two germline ends. This chain's CDR3 is CASSLGEDPYNEQFF. CDR3 in DNA: TGCGCCAGCAGCTTGGGTGAGGACCCCTACAATGAGCAGTTCTTC.

V gene TRBV9 combines with J gene TRBJ2-3, with TRBD1 matching over 8 bases. Trimming took 2 bases from V and 1 from J; bases not matched to a gene: 9. The CDR3 covers 17 residues. CDR1 SGDLS and CDR2 YYNGEE come from the germline V gene. As DNA, the CDR3 is TGTGCCAGCAGCGTCCTTGGGGGGACAGGCGGCACAGATACGCAGTATTTT. Amino acids: CASSVLGGTGGTDTQYF. The full variable domain, with the rest looked up from reference TRBV9 and TRBJ2-3, is DSGVTQTPKHLITATGQRVTLRCSPRSGDLSVYWYQQSLDQGLQFLIQYYNGEERAKGNILERFSAQQFPDLHSELNLSSLELGDSALYFCASSVLGGTGGTDTQYFGPGTRLTVL.

This clonotype was counted at least ten times. The chain couples TRBV7-9 to TRBJ2-7; D gene unclear. This CDR3 has 12 amino acids. Germline V gene sequence: CDR1 SEHNR, CDR2 FQNEAQ (reference sequence). Between the trimmed V and J ends, which lost 1 base and 2 bases, there was a span of 3 bases. The CDR3 region is CASSLDTYEQYF. In nucleotides, the CDR3 is TGTGCCAGCAGCTTAGACACCTACGAGCAGTACTTC.

This clonotype was observed a few times. This chain joins TRBV30 and TRBJ2-7; 11 bases are a match to TRBD1. The CDR3 is 13 residues long. After removal of 5 bases from V and 0 bases from J, the junction contained 0 bases not matched to a gene. Germline V gene data show CDR1 as GTSNPN and CDR2 as SVGIG (reference sequence). CDR3 amino acids: CAWGQGASYEQYF. The DNA for the CDR3 is TGTGCCTGGGGACAGGGGGCCTCCTACGAGCAGTACTTC.

This clonotype showed up just a few times. The genes are TRBV5-1 and TRBJ2-7; D is tentatively TRBD1 or TRBD2 (6 bases each). The CDR3 is 15 residues long. CDR1 and CDR2 from the germline V gene are SGHRS and YFSETQ. With 0 bases removed from V and 2 bases from J, the gap between germline ends came to 12 bases. The CDR3 nucleotides are TGCGCCAGCAGCTTGGACGGGGGCCCCACCTACGAGCAGTACTTC. Translating gives CASSLDGGPTYEQYF.

This chain joins TRBV20-1 and TRBJ2-1; 11 positions agree with TRBD2. CDR3 length: 13 amino acids. CDR1 is DFQATT and CDR2 is SNEGSKA in the germline V gene (reference sequence). Trimming removed 6 bases from V and 6 bases from J; junction bases left unmatched: 4. This chain's CDR3 is CSASSGRPNEQFF. The DNA for the CDR3 is TGCAGTGCCTCTAGCGGGAGGCCCAATGAGCAGTTCTTC.

There are many counts of this clonotype. This CDR3 is CSANQPQHF. The CDR3 DNA is TGCAGTGCTAACCAGCCCCAGCATTTT. This chain connects TRBV20-1 to TRBJ1-5, with D unresolved. The germline V gene has CDR1 DFQATT and CDR2 SNEGSKA (reference sequence). V shed 4 bases and J shed 7 bases, with 2 bases lying between them. This CDR3 has 9 residues.

About this clonotype: Compared with germline, one end of the junction differs, possibly owing to a read error. This chain connects TRBV7-3 to TRBJ2-1, with 11 nucleotides matching TRBD2. Germline V gene data show CDR1 as SGHTA and CDR2 as FQGTGA. This CDR3 contains 17 residues. CDR3 sequence: CAISLTTTSGTYNEQFF. For the CDR3, the DNA is TGTGCCATCAGCTTAACGACGACTAGCGGGACGTACAATGAGCAGTTCTTC.

This clonotype was observed at least ten times. This chain uses TRBV4-2 with TRBJ2-7, with 7 bases lining up with TRBD1. This CDR3 contains 14 residues. Trimming cost V 4 bases and J 0 bases; bases outside gene matches: 3. Germline CDR1 is LGHNA and CDR2 is YNFKEQ. The CDR3 DNA is TGTGCCAGCAGCCGAGGGGACAGCTCCTACGAGCAGTACTTC. Residues: CASSRGDSSYEQYF.

The chain links TRBV9 to TRBJ2-1, with D possibly matching TRBD2 (5 bases). The germline V gene encodes CDR1 SGDLS and CDR2 YYNGEE. Trimming cost V 3 bases and J 2 bases, with 12 bases left between them. The CDR3 is 15 residues long. The CDR3 protein is CASSGPSTPYNEQFF. CDR3 nucleotide sequence: TGTGCCAGCAGCGGCCCTAGCACCCCCTACAATGAGCAGTTCTTC.

This clonotype has just a few counts. The CDR3 loop is CASSLGASGSYTQYF. In nucleotides, the CDR3 is TGTGCCAGCAGCTTAGGTGCTAGCGGGAGCTATACGCAGTATTTT. This chain links TRBV7-3 with TRBJ2-3, with 10 bases that match TRBD2. Per the germline V gene, CDR1 is SGHTA and CDR2 is FQGTGA. The CDR3 loop spans 15 amino acids. Trimming took 2 bases from V and 7 from J; bases not matched to a gene: 6.

V is TRBV6-2 or TRBV6-3 and J is TRBJ2-1; TRBD2 matches 9 bases. CDR3 length: 16 amino acids. V dropped 0 bases and J dropped 4; count of bases not matched to a gene: 4. Germline-derived CDR1 and CDR2 are MNHEY and SVGEGT. CDR3 sequence: CASSYSLAGMYNEQFF. Written as DNA, the CDR3 is TGTGCCAGCAGTTACTCCCTAGCGGGGATGTACAATGAGCAGTTCTTC.